Sequencing of this T cell receptor (beta chain) was carried out in a study of T cells in Graves' hyperthyroidism and ophthalmopathy. The CDR3 extends over 13 amino acids. CDR1 DFQATT and CDR2 SNEGSKA come from the germline V gene (reference sequence). The ends lost 3 bases at V and 4 bases at J; junction bases unmatched: 4. This clonotype was observed many times. TCR beta CDR3 region amplification was performed from RNA transcripts. First-round RT-PCR of the TCR CDR3 relied on the HTBI primer set. Each CDR3 protein is one row after TCRdb ran MiXCR on the multiplex PCR reads. The repertoire holds 250,000 to 300,000 distinct CDR3 sequences, with about an eighth as singletons.

The sequence came from a woman aged 25-40 years with Graves' hyperthyroidism that later progressed to Graves' ophthalmopathy. The chain has TRBV20-1 and TRBJ2-5; 8 bases agree with TRBD2. Sequenced sample: blood. The CDR3 nucleotides read TGCAGTGCTAGCGGGAGGGAGGCAGAGACCCAGTACTTC. It yields the protein CSASGREAETQYF.